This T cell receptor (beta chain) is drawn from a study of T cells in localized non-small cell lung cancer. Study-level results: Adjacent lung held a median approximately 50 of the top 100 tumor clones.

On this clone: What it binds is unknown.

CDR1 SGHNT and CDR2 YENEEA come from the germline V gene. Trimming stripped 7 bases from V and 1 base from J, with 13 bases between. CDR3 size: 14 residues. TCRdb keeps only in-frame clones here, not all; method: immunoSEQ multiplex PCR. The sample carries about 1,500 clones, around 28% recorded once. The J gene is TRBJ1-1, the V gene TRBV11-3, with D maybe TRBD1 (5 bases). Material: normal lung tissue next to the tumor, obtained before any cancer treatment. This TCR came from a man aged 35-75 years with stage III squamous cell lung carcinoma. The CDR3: CASTWGRPNTEAFF. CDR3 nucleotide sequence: TGTGCCAGCACCTGGGGCAGGCCGAACACTGAAGCTTTCTTT.